This T cell receptor beta chain appears in the sequencing data of a study of long-term antiretroviral therapy in people with HIV. About 0.95-10 million cryopreserved PBMC were held in samples before DNA extraction. Per the germline V gene, CDR1 is MNHEY and CDR2 is SMNVEV (reference sequence). Trimming stripped 6 bases from V and 2 bases from J, with 11 bases between. The CDR3 extends over 13 amino acids. This clone was counted only a few times. Run at survey level, the immunoSEQ assay was version v3.0. Clones were read by immunoSEQ multiplex PCR, and TCRdb kept only the in-frame ones, dropping some. This sample has around 16,000 clones, with around three quarters found just once.

This TCR derives from a woman in her 50s with HIV. The rearrangement uses TRBV27 and TRBJ2-7; D is ambiguous. Specimen: unsorted PBMCs, collected 1.5 years before starting antiretroviral therapy. In DNA, the CDR3 is TGTGCCAGCAGCCTACAGTTTACCTACGAGCAGTACTTC. This encodes CASSLQFTYEQYF.